This paragraph covers one T cell receptor beta chain sequence. Using immunoSEQ multiplex PCR, the repertoire was profiled, and TCRdb retains in-frame clones only, with some absent. The profile covers 200,000 to 300,000 clones, with roughly 87% appearing a single time and roughly 3% taken by the ten largest. The data are from a study of Ad26.COV2.S vaccination and SARS-CoV-2 variants. The CDR3 spans 16 residues. The V gene lost 2 bases and the J gene lost 4 bases, with 18 bases spanning the gap. CDR1 MGHRA and CDR2 YSYEKL come from the germline V gene. Treatment noted: 15 to 20 received Ad26.COV2.S at low or high dose, single or two shots; 5 received placebo; per-sample allocation not given. Sampling happened 63 days after the first vaccine or placebo injection.

The sequence was obtained from a person between 18 and 65 years old who received the Ad26.COV2.S COVID-19 vaccine or a placebo. The V call is TRBV4-1, the J call TRBJ2-7; D unclear. The starting material was peripheral blood, obtained in a trial of Ad26.COV2.S vaccine versus placebo. CDR3 sequence (DNA): TGCGCCAGCAGCCAACCCGGAAGGAAGGGCTATTACGAGCAGTACTTC. This gives the protein CASSQPGRKGYYEQYF.